This T cell receptor beta chain was obtained from a study of naive and memory T cell subsets. Study-wide points: A few larger clonotypes appeared in naive repertoires, especially CD8, possibly memory cells re-expressing CD45RA. Activation and differentiation may alter RNA-based TCR counts.

Overnight CMV lysate stimulation of fresh PBMCs defined donor CMV status by CD4+ IFNgamma. Cells stained for CD3, CD4, CD8, CD45RA and CD27 were sorted into four subsets. Two oligonucleotides, mixed equimolar, formed the beta constant-region primer covering TRBC1 and TRBC2. Four rounds of PCR amplified the ligated cDNA using nested alpha and beta constant-region primers plus SP2. An oligonucleotide with the SP2 primer and a 12-nucleotide UMI was ligated to the cDNA 3' end. MiXCR was run by TCRdb on the UMI-ligation and nested PCR reads, yielding one entry per CDR3 protein. The data show tens of thousands of distinct CDR3 sequences, 10% to 12% seen once. Germline loops: CDR1 SGHRS, CDR2 YFSETQ. Trimming took 0 bases from V and 7 from J, leaving 13 bases between them. This CDR3 is built from 14 residues. As regards this clonotype: What it binds is not known.

Material: naive CD4+ T cells from blood. The gene calls are TRBV5-1 and TRBJ1-1; weak D call: TRBD1 (5 bases). The receptor was isolated from a human donor in good health. CDR3 region: CASSLAAGTGEAFF. The CDR3 nucleotides read TGCGCCAGCAGCTTGGCGGCAGGGACGGGTGAAGCTTTCTTT.